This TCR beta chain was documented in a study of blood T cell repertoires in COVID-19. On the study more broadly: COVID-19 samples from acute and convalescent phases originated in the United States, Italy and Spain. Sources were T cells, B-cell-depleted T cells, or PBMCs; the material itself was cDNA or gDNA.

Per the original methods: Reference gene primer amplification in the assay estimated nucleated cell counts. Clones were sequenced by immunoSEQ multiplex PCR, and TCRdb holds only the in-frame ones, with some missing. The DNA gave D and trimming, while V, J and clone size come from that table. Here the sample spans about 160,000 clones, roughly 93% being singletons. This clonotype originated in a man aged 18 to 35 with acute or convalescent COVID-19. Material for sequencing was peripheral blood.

In DNA, the CDR3 is TGTGCCAGCAGCTCGACAGCAACTAATGAAAAACTGTTTTTT. It yields the protein CASSSTATNEKLFF. The genes are TRBV5-6 and TRBJ1-4, with a weak D call TRBD1 (5 bases). Germline V CDR1 and CDR2: SGHDT, YYEEEE. V lost 3 bases and J 0 bases, leaving 6 bases between the germline ends. The CDR3 is made up of 14 amino acids.